This T cell receptor (beta chain) was recorded in a study of identical twins. The CDR3 runs 16 residues. With 0 bases removed from V and 0 bases from J, the gap between germline ends came to 9 bases. CDR1 and CDR2 (germline): LGHNA, YSLEER. From the 5' RACE reads, TCRdb called clonotypes with MiXCR, one entry per CDR3 protein. The repertoire holds about 210,000 distinct CDR3 sequences, with over 8% as singletons. The source of this sequence is a woman between 18 and 29 years old in good health. The chain recombines TRBV4-3 with TRBJ2-1; D unclear. What was sequenced was memory (CD45RO+) T cells sorted from blood. For the CDR3, the DNA is TGCGCCAGCAGCCAAGATTCTGCCTTCTCCTACAATGAGCAGTTCTTC. Translating it yields CASSQDSAFSYNEQFF.